This TCR beta chain was retrieved from a study of T-cell reconstitution after alpha-beta-depleted transplantation in children. This clonotype was counted ten times or more. Preparing the TCRbeta library involved the use of unique molecular identifiers. Each CDR3 protein gets one entry after TCRdb re-called the PCR reads with MiXCR. The sample includes 150,000 to 250,000 distinct CDR3 sequences, about 6% of them seen just once. Germline V gene data show CDR1 as SNHLY and CDR2 as FYNNEI. V lost 3 bases and J 0 bases, leaving 12 bases between the germline ends. The CDR3 loop spans 16 amino acids. The rearrangement links TRBV2 to TRBJ2-1, with a weak D call TRBD2 (5 bases). This clonotype was obtained from a girl under two years old with combined immunodeficiency, due to receive a stem cell transplant. The material sequenced was PBMCs, taken before TCRalphabeta/CD19-depleted stem cell transplant. DNA for the CDR3: TGTGCCAGCAGTGATAGTGAGCGGAGCTCCTACAATGAGCAGTTCTTC. Protein product: CASSDSERSSYNEQFF.